Each of the 5 T cell receptor beta chains below was sequenced from the same sample in a study of blood T cell repertoires in COVID-19. The protocol was immunoSEQ multiplex PCR, while the TCRdb copy is restricted to in-frame clones and leaves out a portion. Here the sample spans around 700,000 clones, 70% to 90% being singletons. The specimen sequenced was peripheral blood. The origin of the receptors is a young woman with acute or convalescent COVID-19.

The rearrangement joins TRBV30 to TRBJ1-2; D perhaps matches TRBD1 (6 bases). This CDR3 has 12 residues. Per the germline V gene, CDR1 is GTSNPN and CDR2 is SVGIG (reference sequence). Trimming left V 3 bases short and J 8 bases short, with 13 bases between. DNA for the CDR3: TGTGCCTGGAGGGGACACTGGTTCGGCTACACCTTC. Its protein product is CAWRGHWFGYTF.

This clone is a singleton in its sample. This sequence joins TRBV5-1 and TRBJ2-2, with TRBD2 as a possible D gene (5 bases). The CDR3 is 15 amino acids. V dropped 4 bases and J dropped 5 bases, with 15 bases sitting between them. Germline CDR1 and CDR2: SGHRS and YFSETQ. The CDR3: CASSLVSLATGELFF. The CDR3 bases are TGCGCCAGCAGCCTCGTGTCCTTAGCGACCGGGGAGCTGTTTTTT.

Remarks on this clone: Other DNA variants within this sample encode the same CDR3. This rearrangement joins TRBV7-9 to TRBJ1-5; tentative D call: TRBD1 (5 bases). V shed 4 bases and J shed 0 bases, with 10 bases lying between them. The CDR3 runs to 15 residues. The V gene's germline CDR1 is SEHNR and CDR2 FQNEAQ (reference sequence). The CDR3 bases are TGTGCCAGCAGCTCCACAGGTGATAGCAATCAGCCCCAGCATTTT. Its translation: CASSSTGDSNQPQHF.

The chain is built from TRBV19 and TRBJ1-1; D is perhaps TRBD1 (5 bases). The CDR3 runs 16 residues. Looked up from germline, CDR1 is LNHDA and CDR2 is SQIVND (reference sequence). Trimming removed 6 bases at V and 0 bases at J, with 17 bases between. CDR3 DNA sequence: TGTGCCAGTAGAGTTATAGGGTGGGGCATGAACACTGAAGCTTTCTTT. It yields the protein CASRVIGWGMNTEAFF.

The V and J genes are TRBV5-1 and TRBJ2-1, with 7 bases fitting TRBD2. V lost 0 bases to trimming and J lost 7 bases; unmatched junction nucleotides: 7. CDR1 is SGHRS, CDR2 YFSETQ, per germline. The CDR3 totals 15 residues. CDR3: CASSLAGGGGNEQFF. Here the CDR3 DNA reads TGCGCCAGCAGCTTGGCCGGCGGGGGAGGGAATGAGCAGTTCTTC.